This TCR beta chain was found in a study of OX40 agonist ivuxolimab in advanced cancers. Study conclusions and caveats: Expanded peripheral T cell antigen specificity was not determined. Blood T cells, both CD4+ and CD8+, expanded clonally by week 6 at 0.1 to 3.0 mg/kg.

With 0 bases removed from V and 7 bases from J, the gap between germline ends came to 10 bases. The CDR3 length is 14 residues. On this clone itself: Its antigen is as yet unknown.

The table came from immunoSEQ multiplex PCR; TCRdb's copy has only in-frame clones and leaves some out. The sample comprises about 75,000 clones, about 86% of which are singletons, and about 8% rests with the top ten. The source is an adult with an advanced solid tumor such as melanoma, head and neck, liver or kidney cancer. The chain is built from TRBV23-1 and TRBJ2-1; D uncertain. TRBV23-1 is placed among ORFs of uncertain function. Sample: CD4+ or CD8+ T cells sorted from blood, taken in a trial of the OX40 agonist ivuxolimab. CDR3 protein: CASSQSSLGNEQFF. DNA for the CDR3: TGCGCCAGCAGTCAATCGAGCCTGGGGAATGAGCAGTTCTTC.